This T cell receptor beta chain came from a study of quantifying T cell responses using KT2 cells. Study information: Reverse transcription used primers in the TCR alpha and beta constant regions. Study conclusions and caveats: Very high KT2 spike-in numbers caused saturation in KT2 sequence detection.

The sample is PBMC spiked with counted cells of clone KT2. The CDR3 contains 17 residues. Per the germline V gene, CDR1 is MNHEY and CDR2 is SMNVEV (reference sequence). V was shortened by 2 bases and J by 5 bases, with 19 bases between the two germline ends. Each cDNA got a UMI-containing oligo ligated at its 3' end. An equimolar mix of RC1.1 and RC1.2 primed the beta chain across TRBC1 and TRBC2. TCRdb itself ran the UMI-ligation and nested PCR reads through MiXCR, one entry per CDR3 protein. The sample has around 56,000 distinct CDR3 sequences, 9% to 15% seen once. This clonotype has just a few counts. The antigen is undetermined.

Material for sequencing was PBMCs spiked with cells of the T cell clone KT2. This receptor was taken from a human donor. The rearrangement joins TRBV27 to TRBJ1-5, with D perhaps TRBD1 (6 bases). The CDR3 region has the DNA TGTGCCAGCAGTTTACGGGCCGAGGCAGGGGTGGATCAGCCCCAGCATTTT. It codes for CASSLRAEAGVDQPQHF.